A single sample is the source of the 22 T cell receptor beta chains below, sequenced in a study of vaccination and CD4 T cells after COVID-19. Regarding time point: late sampling 161 to 241 days after vaccination in a few convalescent patients. Treatment given: approximately nine-day PBMC culture with coronavirus spike peptide pools or control peptides (ViraFEST assay). Sequencing of the DNA from cultured CD4+ T cells was carried out with the Oncomine TCR Beta short-read assay. Each CDR3 protein gets one entry after TCRdb re-called the PCR reads with MiXCR. The table records around 21,000 distinct CDR3 sequences, 42% of them present only once. Antigens of these TCRs are unknown. The source material was CD4+ T cells from blood, cultured in vitro, sampled about 7 months after SARS-CoV-2 vaccination. These TCRs come from a human donor who had recovered from COVID-19.

The rearrangement uses TRBV6-4 and TRBJ1-6, with a possible D match to TRBD1 (5 bases). The CDR3 runs to 14 residues. Germline CDR1 reads MRHNA; CDR2 reads SNTAGT. V dropped 3 bases and J dropped 4 bases, with 7 bases sitting between them. The CDR3 nucleotides are TGTGCCAGCAGTGAGACAGCTTATAATTCACCCCTCCACTTT. Its protein is CASSETAYNSPLHF.

The chain couples TRBV2 to TRBJ2-7, with a weak D call TRBD2 (5 bases). The CDR3 extends over 14 amino acids. CDR1 is SNHLY, CDR2 FYNNEI, per germline. The V end was cut by 3 bases, the J end by 3 bases, with 12 bases between. CDR3 region: CASSDEGAYYEQYF. DNA of the CDR3: TGTGCCAGCAGTGATGAGGGCGCTTACTACGAGCAGTACTTC.

The V and J genes are TRBV11-2 and TRBJ2-3; 12 nucleotides line up with TRBD2. The germline V gene has CDR1 SGHAT and CDR2 FQNNGV. This CDR3 comprises 16 residues. With V trimmed by 3 bases and J by 5 bases, 6 bases remained unmatched. The CDR3 here is CASSFPTSGSGDTQYF. DNA for the CDR3: TGTGCCAGCAGCTTCCCGACTAGCGGGAGTGGAGATACGCAGTATTTT.

This clonotype turned up a few times. The chain carries TRBV10-2 and TRBJ1-6, with D tentatively TRBD1 (5 bases). Trimming pared 7 bases from V and 10 bases from J, leaving 20 bases between. Per the germline V gene, CDR1 is WSHSY and CDR2 is SAAADI. This CDR3 region has 15 residues. The CDR3 DNA reads TGCGCCAGCATGGGGACTCCTGGCGCAGCCTCACCCCTCCACTTT. Its translation is CASMGTPGAASPLHF.

The chain has TRBV15 and TRBJ2-1; D is unresolved. With 0 bases removed from V and 0 bases from J, the gap between germline ends came to 6 bases. CDR1 is LNHNV and CDR2 is YYDKDF in the germline V gene (reference sequence). The CDR3 loop spans 15 amino acids. The CDR3 sequence: CATSRDIGSYNEQFF. The CDR3 bases are TGTGCCACCAGCAGAGATATAGGCTCCTACAATGAGCAGTTCTTC.

V and J are TRBV20-1 and TRBJ2-7; 8 bases align to TRBD2. The germline CDR1 and CDR2 sequences are DFQATT and SNEGSKA (reference sequence). There are 13 residues in the CDR3. The trim removed 6 bases at V and 3 bases at J, leaving 7 bases unmatched. The CDR3 DNA reads as TGCAGTGCCCCAGGGGCGGGAGGCTACGAGCAGTACTTC. It codes for CSAPGAGGYEQYF.

The gene calls are TRBV28 and TRBJ1-1; TRBD1 matches 11 bases. There are 17 residues in the CDR3. Germline CDR1 is MDHEN and CDR2 is SYDVKM. V was clipped by 1 base and J by 4 bases; unmatched bases: 8. This chain's CDR3 is CASSLSRTGGSGTEAFF. The CDR3 bases are TGTGCCAGCAGTTTATCCCGGACAGGGGGCTCGGGCACTGAAGCTTTCTTT.

V is TRBV6-5 and J is TRBJ1-5, with D possibly matching TRBD1 (6 bases). The length of the CDR3 is 14 residues. V lost 2 bases to trimming and J lost 4 bases, with 9 bases between them. Germline V CDR1 and CDR2: MNHEY, SVGAGI. CDR3 in DNA: TGTGCCAGCAGTTACGGGGGGCCGAATCAGCCCCAGCATTTT. The encoded protein is CASSYGGPNQPQHF.

In its sample, this clonotype was seen a few times. The chain has TRBV20-1 and TRBJ2-7; TRBD2 is a possible D gene (5 bases). Germline values: CDR1 DFQATT, CDR2 SNEGSKA (reference sequence). V dropped 1 base and J dropped 0 bases, with 13 bases sitting between them. This CDR3 is 15 amino acids long. The CDR3 reads CSARARAISSYEQYF. As DNA, the CDR3 is TGCAGTGCTAGAGCGCGGGCGATTAGCTCCTACGAGCAGTACTTC.

This rearrangement joins TRBV19 to TRBJ2-5; TRBD2 matches 7 bases. V was pared by 6 bases and J by 5 bases, with 9 bases of the junction left unmatched. This CDR3 has 14 amino acids. Germline loops: CDR1 LNHDA, CDR2 SQIVND (reference sequence). The CDR3 here is CASREAGPHETQYF. The CDR3, as DNA: TGTGCCAGTAGAGAAGCGGGGCCTCACGAGACCCAGTACTTC.

This clonotype has more than one count but fewer than ten. This chain links TRBV27 with TRBJ2-7; D not resolved. This CDR3 is 13 amino acids long. Germline CDR1 and CDR2: MNHEY and SMNVEV (reference sequence). V dropped 3 bases and J dropped 9 bases, with 15 bases sitting between them. The CDR3 DNA is TGTGCCAGCAGTTTGACCCTCCCCGGAACGCAGTACTTC. It specifies CASSLTLPGTQYF.

V gene TRBV23-1 combines with J gene TRBJ1-1; D gene ambiguous. TRBV23-1 is an open reading frame, and its role is uncertain. The V end was cut by 4 bases, the J end by 8 bases, with 14 bases between. The CDR3 is 13 residues long. The CDR3 nucleotides are TGCGCCAGCAGTCGCTCGTATCGGGGAGAAGCTTTCTTT. Translated, it gives CASSRSYRGEAFF.

This chain links TRBV21-1 with TRBJ1-6; the DNA was not used to check the table's D call, TRBD1. TRBV21-1 is flagged as a pseudogene. This CDR3 is built from 17 residues. CDR3 in DNA: TGTGCCCAGGGTTGGATGGGACCGAAGTTTATGCATTCACCCCTCCACTTT. Translated: CAQGWMGPKFMHSPLHF.

The sample holds a few counts of this clonotype. The DNA of the CDR3 is TGTGCCAGTACACAGGACCCCCTAAACACCGGGGAGCTGTTTTTT. This encodes CASTQDPLNTGELFF. The chain is built from TRBV6-1 and TRBJ2-2, with D possibly TRBD1 on 5 matching bases. The V and J ends lost 9 bases and 2 bases respectively, with 16 bases between them. The CDR3 loop spans 15 amino acids. CDR1 is MNHNS and CDR2 is SASEGT in the germline V gene.

The chain employs TRBV12-3 or TRBV12-4 and TRBJ2-5; no clear D. Deletions cut 2 bases from V and 0 bases from J, with 16 bases between. CDR3 length: 17 amino acids. In DNA form, the CDR3 reads TGTGCCAGCAGTTTAAGGTCTCCGGTGTCCTACCAAGAGACCCAGTACTTC. It is translated as CASSLRSPVSYQETQYF.

Only a few counts were recorded for this clonotype. V is TRBV20-1 and J is TRBJ2-5; 10 bases are shared with TRBD2. Germline V gene sequence: CDR1 DFQATT, CDR2 SNEGSKA (reference sequence). V gave up 5 bases and J gave up 0 bases; unmatched junction bases: 3. This CDR3 has 14 amino acids. CDR3 coding DNA: TGCAGTGCTCCGGGACTAGCGAACCAAGAGACCCAGTACTTC. Amino acids: CSAPGLANQETQYF.

The J gene is TRBJ1-6, the V gene TRBV2, with 10 bases identical to TRBD1. The length of the CDR3 is 16 residues. The V gene's germline CDR1 is SNHLY and CDR2 FYNNEI. With V trimmed by 7 bases and J by 11 bases, 14 bases remained unmatched. The CDR3 coding sequence is TGTGCCAGCACGGAAGGGGGACAGGGGATCGTAACACCCCTCCACTTT. Translation gives CASTEGGQGIVTPLHF.

V and J are TRBV28 and TRBJ1-6; D is perhaps TRBD1 (5 bases). This CDR3 is built from 21 residues. V was cut by 3 bases and J by 9 bases, with 33 bases left in between. Germline values: CDR1 MDHEN, CDR2 SYDVKM. The CDR3 sequence is CASSFIWGGSKSSRFSSPLHF. CDR3 nucleotide sequence: TGTGCCAGCAGTTTTATTTGGGGGGGGTCGAAGAGTAGTAGGTTCAGTTCACCCCTCCACTTT.

CDR3 protein: CSAPQASGKNTGELFF. In nucleotides, the CDR3 is TGCAGTGCTCCCCAGGCTAGCGGGAAGAACACCGGGGAGCTGTTTTTT. The chain combines TRBV20-1 with TRBJ2-2; 9 bases fit TRBD2. Germline V gene lookup returns CDR1 DFQATT and CDR2 SNEGSKA (reference sequence). CDR3 length: 16 residues. V shed 5 bases, J shed 1 base, and the junction held 8 bases outside the gene matches.

V usage is TRBV7-2 and J usage is TRBJ2-5; D is unresolved. Germline V gives CDR1 SGHTA, CDR2 FQGNSA. CDR3 length: 13 residues. V lost 0 bases and J lost 4, with 6 bases in between. The CDR3 region is CASSLAGRETQYF. The CDR3 DNA reads TGTGCCAGCAGCTTAGCGGGCCGAGAGACCCAGTACTTC.

This chain joins TRBV7-3 and TRBJ2-3, with 7 nucleotides matching TRBD2. V trimming: 6 bases; J trimming: 0 bases; junction bases outside the gene matches: 12. Germline V gene data show CDR1 as SGHTA and CDR2 as FQGTGA. The CDR3 is made up of 17 amino acids. CDR3 sequence (DNA): TGTGCCAGCAGACCAGAAGACAAGGGAGGGAGCACAGATACGCAGTATTTT. Translating gives CASRPEDKGGSTDTQYF.

This clonotype turned up a few times. This chain connects TRBV20-1 to TRBJ2-1; D remains unclear. V was cut by 7 bases and J by 7 bases, with 20 bases left in between. Germline V lookup: CDR1 DFQATT, CDR2 SNEGSKA (reference sequence). The CDR3 is 14 amino acids. CDR3 residues: CSVSVGLVVNEQFF. The CDR3 region has the DNA TGCAGTGTATCTGTGGGTCTAGTTGTAAATGAGCAGTTCTTC.